The sequence of this TCR beta chain was determined in a study of cytomegalovirus exposure and HLA in healthy donors. General study results and limits: Among TCR beta chains, those listed as cytomegalovirus-associated numbered some 160. It was confirmed in vitro that three of the CMV-associated chains were specific for CMV antigens.

CDR3 size: 11 residues. This clone occurred once. Its specificity is unknown. Use of 60 Vbeta and 13 Jbeta primers characterized the PCR. TCRdb's table, derived via immunoSEQ multiplex PCR, lists solely in-frame clones and lacks some. The sample records 85,000 to 130,000 clones, roughly four fifths being singletons. The V call is TRBV6-7, the J call TRBJ1-2; D uncertain. TRBV6-7 has ORF status, its function being uncertain. This receptor was identified in a male donor in good health and CMV-seropositive. Material: PBMCs. The CDR3 coding sequence is TGTGCGACACGCCCTAATCCTGGCTACACCTTC. It encodes CATRPNPGYTF.